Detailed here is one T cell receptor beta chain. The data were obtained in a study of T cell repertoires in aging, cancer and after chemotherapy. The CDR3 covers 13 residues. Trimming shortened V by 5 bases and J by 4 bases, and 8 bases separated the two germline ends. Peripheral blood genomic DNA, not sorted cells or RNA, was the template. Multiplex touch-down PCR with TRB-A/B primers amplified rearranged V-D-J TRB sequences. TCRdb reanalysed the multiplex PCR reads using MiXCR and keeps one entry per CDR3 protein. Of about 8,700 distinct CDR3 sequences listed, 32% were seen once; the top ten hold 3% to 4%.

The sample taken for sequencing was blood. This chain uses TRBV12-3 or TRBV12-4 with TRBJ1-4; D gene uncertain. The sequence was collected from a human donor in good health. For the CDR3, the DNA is TGTGCCAGCAGTATTCAGGATAATGAAAAACTGTTTTTT. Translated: CASSIQDNEKLFF.